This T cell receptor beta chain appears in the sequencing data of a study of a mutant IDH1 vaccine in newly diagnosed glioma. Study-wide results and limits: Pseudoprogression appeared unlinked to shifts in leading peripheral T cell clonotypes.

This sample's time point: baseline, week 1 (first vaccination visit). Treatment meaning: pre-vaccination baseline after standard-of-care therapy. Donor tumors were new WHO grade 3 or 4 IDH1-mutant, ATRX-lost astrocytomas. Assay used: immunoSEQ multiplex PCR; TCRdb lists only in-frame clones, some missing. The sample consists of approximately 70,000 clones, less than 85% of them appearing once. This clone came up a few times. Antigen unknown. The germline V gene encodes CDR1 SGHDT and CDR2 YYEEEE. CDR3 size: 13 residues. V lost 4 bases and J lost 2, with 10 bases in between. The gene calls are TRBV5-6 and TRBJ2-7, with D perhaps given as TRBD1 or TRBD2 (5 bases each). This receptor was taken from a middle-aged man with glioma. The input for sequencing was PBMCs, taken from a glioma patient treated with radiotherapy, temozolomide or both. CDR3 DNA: TGTGCCAGCAGCCGGGACGGAGCCTACGAGCAGTACTTC. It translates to CASSRDGAYEQYF.